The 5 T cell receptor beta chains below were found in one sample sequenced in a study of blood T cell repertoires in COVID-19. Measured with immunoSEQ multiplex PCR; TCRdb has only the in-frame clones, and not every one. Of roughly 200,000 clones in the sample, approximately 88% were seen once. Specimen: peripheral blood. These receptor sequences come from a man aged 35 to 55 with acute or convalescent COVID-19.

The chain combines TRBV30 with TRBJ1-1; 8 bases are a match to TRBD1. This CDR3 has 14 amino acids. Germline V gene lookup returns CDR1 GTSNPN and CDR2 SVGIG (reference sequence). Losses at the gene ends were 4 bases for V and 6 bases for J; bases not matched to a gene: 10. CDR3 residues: CAWNRGQELSEAFF. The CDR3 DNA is TGTGCCTGGAATCGGGGACAGGAGCTTTCTGAAGCTTTCTTT.

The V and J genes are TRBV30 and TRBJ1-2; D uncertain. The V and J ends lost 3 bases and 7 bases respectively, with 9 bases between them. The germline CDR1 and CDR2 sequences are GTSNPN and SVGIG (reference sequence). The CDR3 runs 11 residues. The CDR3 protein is CAWRMELGYTF. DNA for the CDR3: TGTGCCTGGAGAATGGAGCTTGGCTACACCTTC.

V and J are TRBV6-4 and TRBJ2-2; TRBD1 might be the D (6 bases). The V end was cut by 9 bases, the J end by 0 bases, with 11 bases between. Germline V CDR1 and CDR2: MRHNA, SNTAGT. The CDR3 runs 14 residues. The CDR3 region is CASQTGPNTGELFF. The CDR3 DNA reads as TGTGCCAGTCAGACAGGCCCGAACACCGGGGAGCTGTTTTTT.

CDR3 residues: CASSQEPGFEAFF. The CDR3 DNA sequence: TGTGCCAGCAGCCAAGAGCCGGGATTTGAAGCTTTCTTT. The rearrangement links TRBV3-1 (or the pseudogene TRBV3-2) to TRBJ1-1; no firm D call. The length of the CDR3 is 13 residues. Trimming stripped 0 bases from V and 7 bases from J, with 9 bases between. The germline CDR1 and CDR2 sequences are LGHDT and YNNKEL (reference sequence).

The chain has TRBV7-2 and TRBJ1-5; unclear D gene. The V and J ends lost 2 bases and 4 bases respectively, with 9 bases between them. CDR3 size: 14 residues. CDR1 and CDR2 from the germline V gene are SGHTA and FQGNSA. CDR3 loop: CASSLTQSNQPQHF. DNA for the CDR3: TGTGCCAGCAGCTTAACCCAGTCTAATCAGCCCCAGCATTTT.